The 30 T cell receptor beta chains below were found in one sample sequenced in a study of metastatic and nonmetastatic thyroid tumors. Thyroid surgery was preceded by no treatment in any patient. MiXCR re-clonotyped the PCR reads for TCRdb. Among about 34,000 clones, approximately 15% were seen once, and the ten largest hold about 7%. Material: blood. All receptors derive from a female donor with papillary thyroid cancer or a benign thyroid nodule (not recorded which). Some clones in this sample may be carry-over from other donors' samples.

In this sample, this clone turned up many times. The V call is TRBV6-1, the J call TRBJ2-3, with a tentative D call TRBD2 (6 bases). Per germline, CDR1 MNHNS and CDR2 SASEGT. The CDR3 runs 14 residues. Trimming left V 3 bases short and J 4 bases short, with 11 bases between. The CDR3 region has the DNA TGTGCCAGCAGTGAGGCATCGGGGGCAGATACGCAGTATTTT. Translated: CASSEASGADTQYF.

Many counts were recorded for this clone. The V gene is TRBV10-1, the J gene TRBJ2-3, with D unclear. The CDR3 is 18 amino acids. Germline assignment: CDR1 WNHNN and CDR2 SYGVQD (reference sequence). Trimming cost V 8 bases and J 3 bases, with 27 bases left between them. The CDR3: CASSSETRNPAATDTQYF. The CDR3 DNA sequence: TGCGCCAGCTCTTCCGAGACACGTAACCCGGCGGCTACAGATACGCAGTATTTT.

J is TRBJ1-2 and V is TRBV2; maybe TRBD1 (6 bases). V lost 3 bases and J lost 6, with 17 bases in between. This CDR3 region has 15 residues. CDR1 is SNHLY and CDR2 is FYNNEI in the germline V gene. This chain's CDR3 is CASSEMEGHGNGYTF. The CDR3 region has the DNA TGTGCCAGCAGTGAGATGGAGGGACATGGGAATGGCTACACCTTC.

V usage is TRBV11-2 and J usage is TRBJ2-1, with TRBD2 identical over 9 bases. V shed 5 bases, J shed 4 bases, and the junction held 9 bases outside the gene matches. Germline loops: CDR1 SGHAT, CDR2 FQNNGV. The CDR3 is 16 amino acids. Written as DNA, the CDR3 is TGTGCCAGCAGCCGTCACGCGGGAGGGGGTTACAATGAGCAGTTCTTC. Its protein product is CASSRHAGGGYNEQFF.

This clone was counted at least ten times. V and J are TRBV5-1 and TRBJ1-2; 8 nucleotides align to TRBD1. The ends lost 4 bases at V and 8 bases at J; junction bases unmatched: 10. The CDR3 has 14 residues. CDR1 is SGHRS, CDR2 YFSETQ, per germline. Here the CDR3 DNA reads TGCGCCAGCAGCCTAGCGACAGGGGCGGGGGGCTACACCTTC. This translates into CASSLATGAGGYTF.

In this sample, this clone turned up many times. The junction differs from germline at one of its ends, possibly a read error. V and J are TRBV28 and TRBJ2-1, with D hard to call. CDR1 MDHEN and CDR2 SYDVKM come from the germline V gene. The CDR3 consists of 15 residues. CDR3 nucleotide sequence: TGTGCCAGCAGTCCCGGCAGCTCTTCCTACAATGAACAGTTCTTC. It yields the protein CASSPGSSSYNEQFF.

This clone was detected ten times or more. The rearrangement joins TRBV12-3 or TRBV12-4 to TRBJ1-5, with D unresolved. The V end lost 2 bases, the J end lost 0 bases, and 8 bases lay between the germline ends. The CDR3 runs 15 residues. The DNA for the CDR3 is TGTGCCAGCAGTTTAAGGACGGCTAGCAATCAGCCCCAGCATTTT. As protein: CASSLRTASNQPQHF.

In the case of this clone: Compared with germline, one end of the junction differs, possibly owing to a read error. Here the CDR3 DNA reads TGTGCCACCAGTGATTTGCGTGGTCAGGGGCCCGAATACAATGAGGAGTTCTTC. This sequence encodes CATSDLRGQGPEYNEEFF. The chain couples TRBV24-1 to TRBJ2-1; tentative D call: TRBD1 (6 bases). The CDR3 runs to 18 residues. Germline V lookup: CDR1 KGHDR, CDR2 SFDVKD.

There are many counts of this clone. The CDR3 reads CSARNMEDSSYEQYF. The CDR3 DNA is TGCAGTGCTAGGAACATGGAGGACAGTTCCTACGAGCAGTACTTC. The rearrangement links TRBV20-1 to TRBJ2-7; the D gene is possibly TRBD1 (6 bases). Germline V gene data show CDR1 as DFQATT and CDR2 as SNEGSKA (reference sequence). V lost 3 bases, J lost 1 base, and 16 bases lay in between. CDR3 length: 15 residues.

This chain connects TRBV20-1 to TRBJ2-1, with D tentatively TRBD2 (6 bases). The V end lost 0 bases, the J end lost 6 bases, and 15 bases lay between the germline ends. CDR1 is DFQATT, CDR2 SNEGSKA, per germline (reference sequence). The CDR3 is made up of 15 amino acids. CDR3 bases: TGCAGTGCTAGAGATTTGGGGGGAGTCACCAATGAGCAGTTCTTC. Translating it yields CSARDLGGVTNEQFF.

In this sample, this clone turned up many times. The chain uses TRBV5-5 and TRBJ1-1, with a tentative D call TRBD1 (5 bases). In germline, CDR1 is SGHKS, CDR2 YYEKEE (reference sequence). The CDR3 is 15 amino acids. The V gene lost 1 base and the J gene lost 10 bases, with 20 bases spanning the gap. The CDR3 spells CASSLSGRVESRAFF. The CDR3 bases are TGTGCCAGCAGCTTGTCTGGCAGGGTTGAGAGCAGAGCTTTCTTT.

This clone was recorded at least ten times. V and J are TRBV20-1 and TRBJ2-3, with D perhaps matching TRBD2 (5 bases). V dropped 6 bases and J dropped 2 bases, with 18 bases sitting between them. The CDR3 consists of 15 residues. Per germline, CDR1 DFQATT and CDR2 SNEGSKA (reference sequence). The CDR3 coding sequence is TGCAGTGCCCCGCGGCGGACTTCTTTCACAGATACGCAGTATTTT. It is translated as CSAPRRTSFTDTQYF.

This sequence joins TRBV7-8 and TRBJ1-1; D gene unclear. Trimming removed 7 bases at V and 1 base at J, with 13 bases between. The germline gives CDR1 SGHVS, CDR2 FQNEAQ. This CDR3 contains 14 residues. CDR3 DNA: TGTGCCAGCACCCTCGATCGGGGGAACACTGAAGCTTTCTTT. It translates to CASTLDRGNTEAFF.

This clone has just a few counts. V usage is TRBV5-5 and J usage is TRBJ2-4; 7 nucleotides match TRBD2. CDR1 SGHKS and CDR2 YYEKEE come from the germline V gene (reference sequence). After removal of 0 bases from V and 7 bases from J, the junction contained 7 bases not matched to a gene. The CDR3 spans 15 residues. For the CDR3, the DNA is TGTGCCAGCAGCTTGGGATGGTTGGGGGGGAACATTCAGTACTTC. Amino acids: CASSLGWLGGNIQYF.

The chain uses TRBV27 and TRBJ1-1; TRBD1 agrees at 9 bases. The CDR3 length is 14 residues. V dropped 6 bases and J dropped 6; count of bases not matched to a gene: 8. The germline V gene has CDR1 MNHEY and CDR2 SMNVEV (reference sequence). CDR3 region: CASRSTGGRSEAFF. CDR3 in DNA: TGTGCCAGCAGGTCGACAGGGGGTAGGTCTGAAGCTTTCTTT.

At least ten counts were recorded for this clone. Since a much larger clone is just one base distant, this may be a read error. V is TRBV24-1 and J is TRBJ2-2; 9 bases agree with TRBD2. Germline CDR1 reads KGHDR; CDR2 reads SFDVKD. V was pared by 4 bases and J by 6 bases, with 2 bases of the junction left unmatched. The CDR3 loop spans 14 amino acids. CDR3: CATSDLAGPGELFF. CDR3 coding DNA: TGTGCCACCAGTGACCTAGCGGGACCCGGGGAGCTGTTTTTT.

This clone has just a few counts. This chain connects TRBV2 to TRBJ2-5; 11 positions agree with TRBD1. V lost 7 bases, J lost 8 bases, and 12 bases stayed unmatched. Germline V gene lookup returns CDR1 SNHLY and CDR2 FYNNEI. The CDR3 loop spans 15 amino acids. In DNA form, the CDR3 reads TGTGCCAGCAAACAGGACAGGGGGCGAGCATATACCCAGTACTTC. This encodes CASKQDRGRAYTQYF.

This clone was observed many times. The chain combines TRBV7-9 with TRBJ1-5, with D unresolved. Germline lookup yields CDR1 SEHNR and CDR2 FQNEAQ (reference sequence). Trimming took 3 bases from V and 2 from J, leaving 8 bases between them. The CDR3 runs 14 residues. The CDR3 sequence: CASSFGQGNQPQHF. CDR3 DNA sequence: TGTGCCAGCAGCTTCGGGCAGGGCAATCAGCCCCAGCATTTT.

The chain carries TRBV5-1 and TRBJ1-5, with 7 positions matching TRBD1. Trimming removed 5 bases from V and 6 bases from J; junction bases left unmatched: 11. Germline lookup yields CDR1 SGHRS and CDR2 YFSETQ. The CDR3 has 15 amino acids. CDR3 protein: CASSESTPGGQPQHF. Here the CDR3 DNA reads TGCGCCAGCAGTGAGTCCACCCCAGGGGGTCAGCCCCAGCATTTT. Variable domain in full (rest from reference TRBV5-1 and TRBJ1-5): KAGVTQTPRYLIKTRGQQVTLSCSPISGHRSVSWYQQTPGQGLQFLFEYFSETQRNKGNFPGRFSGRQFSNSRSEMNVSTLELGDSALYLCASSESTPGGQPQHFGDGTRLSIL.

This clone has just a few counts. The chain links TRBV12-5 to TRBJ2-7; 14 bases map to TRBD2. With 5 bases clipped from V and 6 bases from J, the junction kept 12 bases outside the gene matches. The germline gives CDR1 LGHNT, CDR2 FRNRAP. The length of the CDR3 is 17 residues. CDR3 in DNA: TGTGCTAGTGGTGCGACTAGCGGGAGGGACACGGTATCCGAGCAGTACTTC. Translating it yields CASGATSGRDTVSEQYF. Full variable domain (remainder filled in from reference TRBV12-5 and TRBJ2-7): DARVTQTPRHKVTEMGQEVTMRCQPILGHNTVFWYRQTMMQGLELLAYFRNRAPLDDSGMPKDRFSAEMPDATLATLKIQPSEPRDSAVYFCASGATSGRDTVSEQYFGPGTRLTVT.

This clone was detected ten times or more. V usage is TRBV11-3 and J usage is TRBJ1-1, with TRBD1 matching 7 bases. The CDR3 totals 14 residues. Trimming at V came to 0 bases and at J to 5 bases, leaving 3 bases not matched to a gene. Germline CDR1 SGHNT, CDR2 YENEEA. The CDR3 DNA reads as TGTGCCAGCAGCTTAGAAAACAGGGGAACTGAAGCTTTCTTT. Protein product: CASSLENRGTEAFF.

On this clone: One end of the junction does not line up with germline, which may come from a read error. CDR3 nucleotide sequence: TGTGCCAGCAGGGAGGGGTCCTCTGAAGCTTCCTTT. The encoded protein is CASREGSSEASF. V usage is TRBV6-1 and J usage is TRBJ1-1; D possibly corresponds to TRBD1 (5 bases). From germline, CDR1 is MNHNS and CDR2 SASEGT. The CDR3 is 12 amino acids.

This clone was seen repeatedly, ten times or more. A single base separates this from a much larger clone, so it may be a read error. The rearrangement uses TRBV20-1 and TRBJ1-1; TRBD1 aligns across 10 bases. Germline trimming cut 3 bases from V and 2 bases from J; bases unmatched to any gene: 6. The germline V gene encodes CDR1 DFQATT and CDR2 SNEGSKA (reference sequence). The length of the CDR3 is 15 residues. The CDR3 DNA is TGCAGTGCTAGTAGGACAGGGGGATTCAACACTGAAGCTTTCTTT. Translating it yields CSASRTGGFNTEAFF.

The sample holds many counts of this clone. The chain combines TRBV6-1 with TRBJ2-5; maybe TRBD1 (6 bases). Trimming pared 6 bases from V and 5 bases from J, leaving 19 bases between. This CDR3 spans 15 amino acids. Per the germline V gene, CDR1 is MNHNS and CDR2 is SASEGT. CDR3 sequence: CASRRQETSWETQYF. The CDR3 bases are TGTGCCAGCAGAAGACAGGAAACAAGCTGGGAGACCCAGTACTTC.

The sample holds many counts of this clone. The chain carries TRBV20-1 and TRBJ2-5; D is possibly TRBD2 (6 bases). The germline CDR1 and CDR2 sequences are DFQATT and SNEGSKA (reference sequence). Trimming cost V 8 bases and J 7 bases, with 23 bases left between them. This CDR3 spans 14 amino acids. CDR3 nucleotide sequence: TGCAGTTTAAAACCCGCGGGGTTTGAGGGGACCCAGTACTTC. It yields the protein CSLKPAGFEGTQYF.

The sample holds many counts of this clone. The chain links TRBV4-3 to TRBJ1-1, with 11 bases fitting TRBD1. This CDR3 has 18 amino acids. V was pared by 0 bases and J by 5 bases, with 11 bases of the junction left unmatched. Germline V gives CDR1 LGHNA, CDR2 YSLEER. CDR3 sequence reads: CASSQEGGTGGSWTEAFF. The DNA for the CDR3 is TGCGCCAGCAGCCAAGAGGGAGGGACAGGGGGGTCCTGGACTGAAGCTTTCTTT.

By share, this clone counts as medium-sized. This rearrangement joins TRBV6-1 to TRBJ1-2, with D uncertain. CDR3 length: 15 amino acids. Trimming pared 0 bases from V and 4 bases from J, leaving 12 bases between. Germline loops: CDR1 MNHNS, CDR2 SASEGT. The DNA for the CDR3 is TGTGCCAGCAGTGAAGCGCTTGAGACGGTCTATGGCTACACCTTC. It yields the protein CASSEALETVYGYTF.

On this clone: With a much larger clone just one base away, this may be a read error. Given the absence of the conserved phenylalanine or tryptophan at the CDR3 end, a read error is likely. The J gene is TRBJ2-1, the V gene TRBV11-3, with 12 positions matching TRBD2. The length of the CDR3 is 15 residues. The trim removed 8 bases at V and 8 bases at J, leaving 10 bases unmatched. Germline CDR1 SGHNT, CDR2 YENEEA. CDR3 amino acids: CASGLTSGSLYEQFL. DNA of the CDR3: TGTGCCAGCGGACTGACTAGCGGGAGCTTGTATGAGCAGTTCCTC.

This clone was detected many times. This chain connects TRBV20-1 to TRBJ1-1, with D possibly being TRBD1 (5 bases). The germline gives CDR1 DFQATT, CDR2 SNEGSKA (reference sequence). V lost 0 bases and J lost 2, with 16 bases in between. The CDR3 has 16 amino acids. CDR3: CSARDWGDTRNTEAFF. The CDR3 bases are TGCAGTGCTAGAGATTGGGGCGACACTAGAAACACTGAAGCTTTCTTT.

This clone was counted ten times or more. The chain recombines TRBV6-1 with TRBJ1-5; D is perhaps TRBD1 (5 bases). Germline V CDR1 and CDR2: MNHNS, SASEGT. The length of the CDR3 is 14 residues. Trimming removed 8 bases at V and 4 bases at J, with 15 bases between. The CDR3 DNA reads as TGTGCCAGCGCAGTTATGGGGGGAAATCAGCCCCAGCATTTT. It yields the protein CASAVMGGNQPQHF.